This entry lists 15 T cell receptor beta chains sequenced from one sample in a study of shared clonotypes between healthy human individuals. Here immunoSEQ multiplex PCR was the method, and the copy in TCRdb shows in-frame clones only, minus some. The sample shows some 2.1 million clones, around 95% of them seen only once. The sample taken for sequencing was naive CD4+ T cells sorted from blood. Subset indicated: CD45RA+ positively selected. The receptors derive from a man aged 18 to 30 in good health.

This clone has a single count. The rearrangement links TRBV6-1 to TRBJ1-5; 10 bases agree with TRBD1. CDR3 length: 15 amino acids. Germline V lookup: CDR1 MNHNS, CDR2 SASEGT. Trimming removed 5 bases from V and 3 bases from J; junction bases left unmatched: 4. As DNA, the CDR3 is TGTGCCAGCAGTCCCGGGACAGGGGACAATCAGCCCCAGCATTTT. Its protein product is CASSPGTGDNQPQHF.

CDR3 loop: CASSPTRGNQPQHF. DNA of the CDR3: TGCGCCAGCAGCCCTACTCGGGGCAATCAGCCCCAGCATTTT. The chain uses TRBV4-3 and TRBJ1-5; D is unresolved. The CDR3 covers 14 residues. CDR1 is LGHNA and CDR2 is YSLEER in the germline V gene. V gave up 4 bases and J gave up 2 bases, with 9 bases separating them.

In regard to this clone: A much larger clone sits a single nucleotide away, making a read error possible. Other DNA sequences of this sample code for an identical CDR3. The CDR3 loop reads CASSLEGMNTEAFF. For the CDR3, the DNA is TGCGCCAGCAGCTTGGAAGGGATGAACACTGAAGCTTTCTTT. The chain carries TRBV5-1 and TRBJ1-1, with no clear D. The ends were cut back, 0 bases at V and 0 bases at J, with 6 bases in the middle. Germline V gene lookup returns CDR1 SGHRS and CDR2 YFSETQ. This CDR3 region has 14 residues.

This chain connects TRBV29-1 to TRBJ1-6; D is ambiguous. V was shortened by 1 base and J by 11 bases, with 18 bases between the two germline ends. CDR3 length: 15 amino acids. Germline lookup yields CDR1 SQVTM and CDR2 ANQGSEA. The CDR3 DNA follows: TGCAGCGTTGAAGCCAGGACGGAGTCTGTGACACCCCTCCACTTT. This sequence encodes CSVEARTESVTPLHF.

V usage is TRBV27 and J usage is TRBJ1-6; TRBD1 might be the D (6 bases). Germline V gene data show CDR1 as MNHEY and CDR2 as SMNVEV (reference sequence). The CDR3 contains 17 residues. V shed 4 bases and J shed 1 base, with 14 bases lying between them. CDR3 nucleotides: TGTGCCAGCAGTTCGACTTTACAGGGTTCCTATAATTCACCCCTCCACTTT. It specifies CASSSTLQGSYNSPLHF.

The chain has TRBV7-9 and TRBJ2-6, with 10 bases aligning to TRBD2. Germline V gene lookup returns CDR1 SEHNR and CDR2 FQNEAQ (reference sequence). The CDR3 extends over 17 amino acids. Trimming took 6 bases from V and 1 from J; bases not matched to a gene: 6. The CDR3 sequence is CASSPASGSSGANVLTF. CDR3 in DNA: TGTGCCAGCAGTCCTGCTAGCGGGAGTTCTGGGGCCAACGTCCTGACTTTC. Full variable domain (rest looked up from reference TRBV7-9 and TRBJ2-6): DTGVSQNPRHKITKRGQNVTFRCDPISEHNRLYWYRQTLGQGPEFLTYFQNEAQLEKSRLLSDRFSAERPKGSFSTLEIQRTEQGDSAMYLCASSPASGSSGANVLTFGAGSRLTVL.

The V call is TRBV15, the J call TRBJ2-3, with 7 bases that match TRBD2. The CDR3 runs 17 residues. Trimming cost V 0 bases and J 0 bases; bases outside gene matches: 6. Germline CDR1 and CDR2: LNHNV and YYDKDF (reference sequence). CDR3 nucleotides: TGTGCCACCAGCAGAGATGAGGCTAGCGGAAGCACAGATACGCAGTATTTT. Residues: CATSRDEASGSTDTQYF.

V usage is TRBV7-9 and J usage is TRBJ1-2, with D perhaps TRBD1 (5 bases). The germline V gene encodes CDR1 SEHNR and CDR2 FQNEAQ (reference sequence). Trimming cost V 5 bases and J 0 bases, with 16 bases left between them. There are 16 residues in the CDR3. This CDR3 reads CASSRGTESANYGYTF. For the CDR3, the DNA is TGTGCCAGCAGCCGTGGGACGGAGAGCGCTAACTATGGCTACACCTTC.

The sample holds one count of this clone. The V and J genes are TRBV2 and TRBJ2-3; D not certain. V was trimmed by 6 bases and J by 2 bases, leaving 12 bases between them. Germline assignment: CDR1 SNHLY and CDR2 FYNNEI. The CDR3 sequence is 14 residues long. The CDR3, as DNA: TGTGCCAGCAGACGTGACACTTACACAGATACGCAGTATTTT. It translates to CASRRDTYTDTQYF.

The CDR3 DNA reads TGTGCCAGCAGCTTGGACCTCTCTGGAAACACCATATATTTT. Its protein product is CASSLDLSGNTIYF. This chain uses TRBV7-9 with TRBJ1-3; the D is unclear. The CDR3 length is 14 residues. Germline values: CDR1 SEHNR, CDR2 FQNEAQ (reference sequence). V was clipped by 3 bases and J by 0 bases, with 6 bases between them. Full variable domain (remainder filled in from reference TRBV7-9 and TRBJ1-3): DTGVSQNPRHKITKRGQNVTFRCDPISEHNRLYWYRQTLGQGPEFLTYFQNEAQLEKSRLLSDRFSAERPKGSFSTLEIQRTEQGDSAMYLCASSLDLSGNTIYFGEGSWLTVV.

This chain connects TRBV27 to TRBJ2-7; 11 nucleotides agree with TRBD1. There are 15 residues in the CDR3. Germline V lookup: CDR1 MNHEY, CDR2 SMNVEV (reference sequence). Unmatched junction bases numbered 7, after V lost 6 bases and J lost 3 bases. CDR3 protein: CASRGSGTGGYEQYF. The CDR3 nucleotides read TGTGCCAGCAGGGGATCCGGGACAGGGGGCTACGAGCAGTACTTC.

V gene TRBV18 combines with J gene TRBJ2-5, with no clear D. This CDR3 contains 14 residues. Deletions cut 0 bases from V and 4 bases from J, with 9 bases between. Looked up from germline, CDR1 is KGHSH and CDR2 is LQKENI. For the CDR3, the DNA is TGTGCCAGCTCACCACCGAGTACACCAGAGACCCAGTACTTC. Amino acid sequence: CASSPPSTPETQYF.

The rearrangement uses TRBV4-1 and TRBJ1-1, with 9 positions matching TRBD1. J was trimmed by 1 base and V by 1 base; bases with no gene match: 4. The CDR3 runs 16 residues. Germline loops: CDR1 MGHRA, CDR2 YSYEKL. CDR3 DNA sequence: TGCGCCAGCAGCCAAGCAACGACAGGGGGGAACACTGAAGCTTTCTTT. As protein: CASSQATTGGNTEAFF.

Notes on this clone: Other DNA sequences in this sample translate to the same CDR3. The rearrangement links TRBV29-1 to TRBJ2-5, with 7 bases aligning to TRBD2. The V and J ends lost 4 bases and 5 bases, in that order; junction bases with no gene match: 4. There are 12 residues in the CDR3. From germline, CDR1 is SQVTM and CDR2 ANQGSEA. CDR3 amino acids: CSVGEGQETQYF. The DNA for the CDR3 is TGCAGCGTTGGGGAGGGGCAGGAGACCCAGTACTTC.

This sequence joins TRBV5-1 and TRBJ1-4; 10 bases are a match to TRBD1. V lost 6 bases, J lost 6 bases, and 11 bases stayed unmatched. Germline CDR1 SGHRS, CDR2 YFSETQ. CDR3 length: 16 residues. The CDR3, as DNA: TGCGCCAGCATCGGGACAGGGGAAGTAAGTTATGAAAAACTGTTTTTT. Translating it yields CASIGTGEVSYEKLFF.